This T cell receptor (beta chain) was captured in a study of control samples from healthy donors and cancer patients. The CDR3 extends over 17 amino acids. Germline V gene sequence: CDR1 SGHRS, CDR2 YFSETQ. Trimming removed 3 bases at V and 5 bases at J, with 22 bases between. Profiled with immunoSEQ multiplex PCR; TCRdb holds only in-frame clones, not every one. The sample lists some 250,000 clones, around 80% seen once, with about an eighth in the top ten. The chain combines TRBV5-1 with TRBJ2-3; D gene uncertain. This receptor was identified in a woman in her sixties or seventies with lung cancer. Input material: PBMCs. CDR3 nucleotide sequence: TGCGCCAGCAGCTGGCGGATGAACGGCCCCGGCCAAGATACGCAGTATTTT. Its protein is CASSWRMNGPGQDTQYF.